This passage covers 10 T cell receptor beta chains from one sample sequenced in a study of blood T cells in healthy people across ages. Then a second PCR, running about 7 to 11 cycles, was carried out with a sample-barcoded 5' primer and a J-beta primer mix. TCRdb reprocessed the 5' RACE reads with MiXCR, giving one entry per CDR3 protein. The sample has about 1,400,000 distinct CDR3 sequences, 40% to 50% seen once. The material sequenced was blood. The receptors originated from a woman in her late teens or twenties in good health.

V gene TRBV4-1 combines with J gene TRBJ1-1; D is unclear. From germline, CDR1 is MGHRA and CDR2 YSYEKL. V was cut by 0 bases and J by 8 bases, with 7 bases left in between. The CDR3 totals 12 residues. The CDR3 protein is CASSQESEEAFF. For the CDR3, the DNA is TGCGCCAGCAGCCAAGAGTCGGAAGAAGCTTTCTTT.

This chain links TRBV12-3 or TRBV12-4 with TRBJ2-3; TRBD1 matches at 7 bases. V was clipped by 5 bases and J by 3 bases; unmatched bases: 5. The CDR3 sequence is 14 residues long. The CDR3 here is CASSVDRSTDTQYF. In DNA form, the CDR3 reads TGTGCCAGCAGTGTGGACAGGTCGACAGATACGCAGTATTTT.

In its sample, this clonotype was seen a few times. CDR3 residues: CASTLSLAAQETQYF. The CDR3 bases are TGTGCCAGCACCTTAAGCCTAGCGGCACAAGAGACCCAGTACTTC. The V gene is TRBV28, the J gene TRBJ2-5; 7 nucleotides line up with TRBD2. V shed 7 bases, J shed 2 bases, and the junction held 10 bases outside the gene matches. The V gene's germline CDR1 is MDHEN and CDR2 SYDVKM. The CDR3 totals 15 residues.

The V gene is TRBV12-3 or TRBV12-4, the J gene TRBJ2-1; TRBD1 matches 7 bases. The assigned J gene may be wrong: the sequence end matches TRBJ2-7 better. This CDR3 is 13 amino acids long. The CDR3 DNA is TGTGCCAGCAGCTCGACAGGGTACAATGAGCAGTACTTC. Translated: CASSSTGYNEQYF.

This clonotype was detected a few times. J is TRBJ2-3 and V is TRBV12-3 or TRBV12-4, with 7 bases that match TRBD1. V shed 8 bases and J 4 bases; nucleotides not matched to a gene: 9. The CDR3 extends over 14 amino acids. The CDR3 region has the DNA TGTGCCAGCGGCCCGGGACAGTGGTCAGATACGCAGTATTTT. Protein: CASGPGQWSDTQYF.

This chain joins TRBV5-1 and TRBJ2-3; D perhaps matches TRBD2 (6 bases). V lost 4 bases to trimming and J lost 2 bases, with 14 bases between them. Germline CDR1 is SGHRS and CDR2 is YFSETQ. The CDR3 length is 15 residues. The CDR3 region is CASSESGLHTDTQYF. The CDR3 DNA reads TGCGCCAGCAGCGAATCGGGACTGCACACAGATACGCAGTATTTT.

In this sample, this clonotype turned up a few times. The V and J genes are TRBV19 and TRBJ2-6; TRBD1 aligns across 8 bases. V shed 5 bases and J 1 base; nucleotides not matched to a gene: 7. The CDR3 totals 17 residues. Germline values: CDR1 LNHDA, CDR2 SQIVND (reference sequence). The CDR3 nucleotides are TGTGCCAGTAGTCTAGGGACAGGCGCATCTGGGGCCAACGTCCTGACTTTC. Translated: CASSLGTGASGANVLTF.

This clonotype appeared a few times. The V and J genes are TRBV13 and TRBJ2-1; 12 positions agree with TRBD2. V lost 5 bases, J lost 7 bases, and 12 bases stayed unmatched. Per the germline V gene, CDR1 is PRHDT and CDR2 is FYEKMQ (reference sequence). This CDR3 is 17 amino acids long. Here the CDR3 DNA reads TGTGCCAGCAGCCTTCGACTAGCGGGAGAGTTGGGGAATGAGCAGTTCTTC. Amino acids: CASSLRLAGELGNEQFF.

The table lists this clonotype with a few counts. The J gene is TRBJ2-1, the V gene TRBV7-6, with 11 bases aligning to TRBD2. The ends lost 5 bases at V and 10 bases at J; junction bases unmatched: 10. The CDR3 is 15 amino acids. Germline V gene sequence: CDR1 SGHVS, CDR2 FNYEAQ. The CDR3 reads CASSPISGTSGEQFF. As DNA, the CDR3 is TGTGCCAGCAGCCCAATTTCCGGGACTAGCGGCGAGCAGTTCTTC. The full variable domain, its missing parts supplied by reference TRBV7-6 and TRBJ2-1, is GAGVSQSPRYKVTKRGQDVALRCDPISGHVSLYWYRQALGQGPEFLTYFNYEAQQDKSGLPNDRFSAERPEGSISTLTIQRTEQRDSAMYRCASSPISGTSGEQFFGPGTRLTVL.

The chain is built from TRBV20-1 and TRBJ2-3, with 10 bases that match TRBD2. The CDR3 sequence is 19 residues long. With 3 bases clipped from V and 6 bases from J, the junction kept 21 bases outside the gene matches. Germline CDR1 reads DFQATT; CDR2 reads SNEGSKA (reference sequence). The chain's CDR3 is CSARPPGTSEYTMGDTQYF. CDR3 nucleotides: TGCAGTGCTAGGCCCCCGGGGACTAGCGAATACACCATGGGGGATACGCAGTATTTT.